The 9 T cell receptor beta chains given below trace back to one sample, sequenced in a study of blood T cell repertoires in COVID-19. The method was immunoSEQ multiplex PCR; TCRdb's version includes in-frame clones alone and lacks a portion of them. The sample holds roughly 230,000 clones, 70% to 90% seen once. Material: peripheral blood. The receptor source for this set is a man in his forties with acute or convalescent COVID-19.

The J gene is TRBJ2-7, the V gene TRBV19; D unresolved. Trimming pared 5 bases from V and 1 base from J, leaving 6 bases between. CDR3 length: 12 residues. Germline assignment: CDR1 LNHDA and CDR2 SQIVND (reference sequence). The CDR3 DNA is TGTGCCAGTAGTTCAGGTTCCTACGAGCAGTACTTC. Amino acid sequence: CASSSGSYEQYF.

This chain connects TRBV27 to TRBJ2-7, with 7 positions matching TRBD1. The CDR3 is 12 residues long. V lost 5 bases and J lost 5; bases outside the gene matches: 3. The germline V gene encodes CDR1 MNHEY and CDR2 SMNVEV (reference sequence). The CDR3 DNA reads TGTGCCAGCAGTGAAGGGGGCCACGAGCAGTACTTC. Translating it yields CASSEGGHEQYF.

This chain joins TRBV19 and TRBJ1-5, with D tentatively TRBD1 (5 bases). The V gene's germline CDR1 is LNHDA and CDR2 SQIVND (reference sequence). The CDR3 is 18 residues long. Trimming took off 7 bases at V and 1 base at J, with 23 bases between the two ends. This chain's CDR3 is CASTSDPRGYGSNQPQHF. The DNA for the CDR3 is TGTGCCAGTACCTCTGATCCCCGGGGGTATGGAAGCAATCAGCCCCAGCATTTT.

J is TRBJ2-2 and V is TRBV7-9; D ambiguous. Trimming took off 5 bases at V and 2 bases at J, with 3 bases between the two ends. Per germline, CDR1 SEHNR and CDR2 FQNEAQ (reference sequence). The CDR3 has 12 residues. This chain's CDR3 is CASSLNTGELFF. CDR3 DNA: TGTGCCAGCAGCCTTAACACCGGGGAGCTGTTTTTT.

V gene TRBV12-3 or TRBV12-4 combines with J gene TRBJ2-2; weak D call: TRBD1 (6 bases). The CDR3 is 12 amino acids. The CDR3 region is CVTGTNTGELFF. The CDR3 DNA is TGTGTTACAGGGACCAACACCGGGGAGCTGTTTTTT.

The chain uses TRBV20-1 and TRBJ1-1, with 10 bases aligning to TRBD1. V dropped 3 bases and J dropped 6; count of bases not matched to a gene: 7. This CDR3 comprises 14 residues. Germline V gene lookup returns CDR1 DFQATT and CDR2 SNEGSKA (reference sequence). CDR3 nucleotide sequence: TGCAGTGCTAGTACCGGGACAGGGGTACCTGAAGCTTTCTTT. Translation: CSASTGTGVPEAFF.

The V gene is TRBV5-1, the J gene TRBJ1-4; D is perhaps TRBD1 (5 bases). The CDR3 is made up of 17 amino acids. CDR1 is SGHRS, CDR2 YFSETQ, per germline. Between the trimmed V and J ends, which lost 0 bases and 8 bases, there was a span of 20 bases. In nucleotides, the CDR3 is TGCGCCAGCAGCTTGGGGGCCGACCTAGGGGTGAGGGAAAAACTGTTTTTT. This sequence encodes CASSLGADLGVREKLFF.

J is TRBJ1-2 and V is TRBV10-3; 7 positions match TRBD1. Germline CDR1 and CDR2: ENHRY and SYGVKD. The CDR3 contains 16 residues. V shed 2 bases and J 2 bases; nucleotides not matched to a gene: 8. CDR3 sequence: CAISEKTGMSNYGYTF. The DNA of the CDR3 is TGTGCCATCAGTGAGAAGACAGGGATGTCGAACTATGGCTACACCTTC.

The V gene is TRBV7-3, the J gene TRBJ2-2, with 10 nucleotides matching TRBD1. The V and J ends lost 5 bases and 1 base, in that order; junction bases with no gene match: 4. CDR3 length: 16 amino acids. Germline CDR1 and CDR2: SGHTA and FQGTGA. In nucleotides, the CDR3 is TGTGCCAGCAGCCGACAGGGGGCACGGAACACCGGGGAGCTGTTTTTT. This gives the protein CASSRQGARNTGELFF.